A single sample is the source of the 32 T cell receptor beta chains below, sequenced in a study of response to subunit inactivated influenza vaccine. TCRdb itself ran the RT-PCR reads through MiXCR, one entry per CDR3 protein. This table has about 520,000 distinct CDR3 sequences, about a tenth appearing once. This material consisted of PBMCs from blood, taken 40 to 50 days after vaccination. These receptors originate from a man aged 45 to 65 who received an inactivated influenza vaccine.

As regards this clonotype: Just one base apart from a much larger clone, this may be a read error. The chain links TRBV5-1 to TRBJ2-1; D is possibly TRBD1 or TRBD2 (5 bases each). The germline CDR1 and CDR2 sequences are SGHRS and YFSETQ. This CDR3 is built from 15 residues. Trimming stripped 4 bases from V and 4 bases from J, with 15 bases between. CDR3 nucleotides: TGCGCCAGCAGCGAGGGACCAGGACCATACAATGAGCAGTTCTTC. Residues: CASSEGPGPYNEQFF.

The CDR3 region has the DNA TGTGCCAGCAACTTAGGACTAGCGGGAGGGGAGGGGGAGACCCAGTACTTC. Protein sequence: CASNLGLAGGEGETQYF. J is TRBJ2-5 and V is TRBV4-2, with TRBD2 matching 15 bases. CDR3 length equals 17 residues. The V gene's germline CDR1 is LGHNA and CDR2 YNFKEQ. The V and J ends lost 7 bases and 5 bases, in that order; junction bases with no gene match: 11.

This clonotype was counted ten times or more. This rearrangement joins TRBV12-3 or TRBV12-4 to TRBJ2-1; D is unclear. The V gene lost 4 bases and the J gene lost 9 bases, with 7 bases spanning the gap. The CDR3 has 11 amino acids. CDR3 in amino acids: CASSSRGEQFF. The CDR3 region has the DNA TGTGCCAGCAGTTCCCGCGGTGAGCAGTTCTTC.

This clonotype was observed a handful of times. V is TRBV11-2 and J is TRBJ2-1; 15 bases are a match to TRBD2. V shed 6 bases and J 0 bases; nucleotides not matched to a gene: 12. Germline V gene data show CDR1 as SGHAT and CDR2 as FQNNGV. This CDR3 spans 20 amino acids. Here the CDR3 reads CASRGEGGLAGGSSYNEQFF. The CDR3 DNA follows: TGTGCCAGCAGAGGGGAGGGAGGACTAGCGGGGGGGAGCTCCTACAATGAGCAGTTCTTC.

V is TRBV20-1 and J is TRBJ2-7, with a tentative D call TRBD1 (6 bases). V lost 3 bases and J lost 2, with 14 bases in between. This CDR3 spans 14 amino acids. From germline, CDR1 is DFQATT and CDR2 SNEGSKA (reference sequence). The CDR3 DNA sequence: TGCAGTGCTAGCCCCGGGACACCTACCTACGAGCAGTACTTC. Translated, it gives CSASPGTPTYEQYF.

CDR3 amino acids: CASSLAGLAGTSTDTQYF. The DNA for the CDR3 is TGCGCCAGCAGCTTGGCCGGCCTAGCGGGAACTAGCACAGATACGCAGTATTTT. This chain joins TRBV5-1 and TRBJ2-3, with 9 bases matching TRBD2. The V gene end was trimmed by 0 bases and the J gene end by 0 bases; junction bases not matched to a gene: 8. This CDR3 has 18 residues. Germline CDR1 SGHRS, CDR2 YFSETQ.

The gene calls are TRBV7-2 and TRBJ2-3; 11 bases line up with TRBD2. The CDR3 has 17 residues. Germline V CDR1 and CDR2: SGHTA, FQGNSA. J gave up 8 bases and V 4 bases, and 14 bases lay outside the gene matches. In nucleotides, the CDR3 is TGTGCCAGCAGCTCCCCCGGAGTAGCGGGGGGGGTGGGTACGCAGTATTTT. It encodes CASSSPGVAGGVGTQYF.

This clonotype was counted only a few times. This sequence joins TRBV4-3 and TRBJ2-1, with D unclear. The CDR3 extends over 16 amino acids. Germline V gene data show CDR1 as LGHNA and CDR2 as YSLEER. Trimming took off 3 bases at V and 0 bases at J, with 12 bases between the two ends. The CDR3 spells CASSQVPASSYNEQFF. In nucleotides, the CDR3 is TGCGCCAGCAGCCAGGTCCCCGCGTCCTCCTACAATGAGCAGTTCTTC.

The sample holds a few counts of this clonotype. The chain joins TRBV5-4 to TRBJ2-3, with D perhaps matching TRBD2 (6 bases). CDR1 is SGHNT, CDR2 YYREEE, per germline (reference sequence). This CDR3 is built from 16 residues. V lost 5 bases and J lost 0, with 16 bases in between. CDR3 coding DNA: TGTGCCAGCAGTAACGAAGGGACTTCTAGCACAGATACGCAGTATTTT. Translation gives CASSNEGTSSTDTQYF.

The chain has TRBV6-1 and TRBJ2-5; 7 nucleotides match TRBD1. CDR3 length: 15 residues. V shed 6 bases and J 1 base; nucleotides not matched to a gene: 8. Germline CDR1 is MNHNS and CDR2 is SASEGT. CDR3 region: CASSRGQATQETQYF. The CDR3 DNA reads TGTGCCAGCAGCCGAGGACAGGCGACCCAAGAGACCCAGTACTTC.

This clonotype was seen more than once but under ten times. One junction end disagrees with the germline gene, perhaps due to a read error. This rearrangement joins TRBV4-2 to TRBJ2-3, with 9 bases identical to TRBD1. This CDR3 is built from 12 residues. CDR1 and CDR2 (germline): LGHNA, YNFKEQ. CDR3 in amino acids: CASSQTGQGMGF. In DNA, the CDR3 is TGTGCCAGCAGCCAAACAGGACAGGGGATGGGTTTT.

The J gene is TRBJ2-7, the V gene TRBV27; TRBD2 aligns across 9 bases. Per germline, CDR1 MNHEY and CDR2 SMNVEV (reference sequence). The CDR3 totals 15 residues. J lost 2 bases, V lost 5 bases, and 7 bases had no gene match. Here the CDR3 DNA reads TGTGCCAGCAGTCTAACTAGCGGGTACACCTACGAGCAGTACTTC. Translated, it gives CASSLTSGYTYEQYF.

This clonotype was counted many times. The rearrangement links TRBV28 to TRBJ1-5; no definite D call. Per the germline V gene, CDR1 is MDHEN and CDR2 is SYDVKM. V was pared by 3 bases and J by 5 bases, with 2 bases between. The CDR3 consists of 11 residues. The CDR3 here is CASSLHQPQHF. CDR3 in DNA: TGTGCCAGCAGTTTGCATCAGCCCCAGCATTTT.

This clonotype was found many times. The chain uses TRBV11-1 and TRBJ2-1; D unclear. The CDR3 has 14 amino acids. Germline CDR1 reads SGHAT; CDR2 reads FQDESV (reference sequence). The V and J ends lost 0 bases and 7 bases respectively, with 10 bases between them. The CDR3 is CASSLAGNRNEQFF. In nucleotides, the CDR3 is TGTGCCAGCAGCTTAGCAGGGAATCGGAATGAGCAGTTCTTC.

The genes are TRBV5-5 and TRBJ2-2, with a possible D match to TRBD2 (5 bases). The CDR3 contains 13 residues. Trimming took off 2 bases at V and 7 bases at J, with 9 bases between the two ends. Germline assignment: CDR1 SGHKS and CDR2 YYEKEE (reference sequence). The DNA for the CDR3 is TGTGCCAGCAGCTTCCGGGGTGGCGGGGAGCTGTTTTTT. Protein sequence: CASSFRGGGELFF.

The CDR3 DNA is TGTGCCAGCAGCCCGCCAGGGAGGTATGGCTACACCTTC. Its protein is CASSPPGRYGYTF. J is TRBJ1-2 and V is TRBV7-8, with D perhaps TRBD1 (5 bases). Germline loops: CDR1 SGHVS, CDR2 FQNEAQ. The CDR3 runs to 13 residues. The V end lost 5 bases, the J end lost 5 bases, and 12 bases lay between the germline ends.

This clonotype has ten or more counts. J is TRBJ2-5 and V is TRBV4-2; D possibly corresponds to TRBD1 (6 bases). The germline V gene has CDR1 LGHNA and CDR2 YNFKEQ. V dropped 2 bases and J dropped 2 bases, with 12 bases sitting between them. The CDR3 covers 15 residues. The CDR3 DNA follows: TGTGCCAGCAGCCAACTGGGGGACATGCAAGAGACCCAGTACTTC. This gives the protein CASSQLGDMQETQYF.

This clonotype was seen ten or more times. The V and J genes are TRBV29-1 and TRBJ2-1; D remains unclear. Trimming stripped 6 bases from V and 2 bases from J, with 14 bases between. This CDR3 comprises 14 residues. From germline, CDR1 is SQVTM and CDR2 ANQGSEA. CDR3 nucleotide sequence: TGCAGCGTCGTTTTTGGGCTAGCCTACAATGAGCAGTTCTTC. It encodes CSVVFGLAYNEQFF.

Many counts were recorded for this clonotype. The CDR3 coding sequence is TGCAGCGTCGGGACTAGCGGGAGGGAGACCCAGTACTTC. Protein product: CSVGTSGRETQYF. The chain has TRBV29-1 and TRBJ2-5, with 15 bases that match TRBD2. The CDR3 covers 13 residues. J gave up 5 bases and V 6 bases, and 1 base lay outside the gene matches. Germline CDR1 is SQVTM and CDR2 is ANQGSEA.

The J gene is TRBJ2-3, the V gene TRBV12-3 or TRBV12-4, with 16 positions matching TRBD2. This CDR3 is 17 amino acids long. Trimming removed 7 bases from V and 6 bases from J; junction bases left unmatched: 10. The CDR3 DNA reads TGTGCCAGCAACGACCCGGGACTAGCGGGGGGGCTTGATACGCAGTATTTT. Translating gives CASNDPGLAGGLDTQYF.

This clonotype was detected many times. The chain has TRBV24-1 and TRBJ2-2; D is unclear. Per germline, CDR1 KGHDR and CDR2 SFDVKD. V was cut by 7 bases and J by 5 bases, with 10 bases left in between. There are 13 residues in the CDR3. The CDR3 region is CATSLIGTGELFF. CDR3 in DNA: TGTGCCACCAGCCTCATTGGAACCGGGGAGCTGTTTTTT.

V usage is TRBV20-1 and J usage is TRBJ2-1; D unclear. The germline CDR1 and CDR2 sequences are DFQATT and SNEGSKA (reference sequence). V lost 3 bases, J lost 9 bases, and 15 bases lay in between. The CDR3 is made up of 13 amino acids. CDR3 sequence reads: CSASKVVDGEQFF. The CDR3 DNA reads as TGCAGTGCTAGTAAGGTCGTGGATGGTGAGCAGTTCTTC.

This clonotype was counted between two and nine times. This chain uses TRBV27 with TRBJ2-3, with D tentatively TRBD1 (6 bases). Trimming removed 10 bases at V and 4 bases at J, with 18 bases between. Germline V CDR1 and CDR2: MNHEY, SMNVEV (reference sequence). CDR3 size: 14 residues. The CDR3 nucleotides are TGTGCCACCAGGGGCTGGGGTAGTCCAGATACGCAGTATTTT. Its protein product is CATRGWGSPDTQYF.

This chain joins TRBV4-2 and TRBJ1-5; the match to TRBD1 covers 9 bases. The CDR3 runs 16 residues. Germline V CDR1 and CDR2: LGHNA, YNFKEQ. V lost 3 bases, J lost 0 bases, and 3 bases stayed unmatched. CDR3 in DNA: TGTGCCAGCAGCCACCGGGACAGGGATAGCAATCAGCCCCAGCATTTT. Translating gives CASSHRDRDSNQPQHF.

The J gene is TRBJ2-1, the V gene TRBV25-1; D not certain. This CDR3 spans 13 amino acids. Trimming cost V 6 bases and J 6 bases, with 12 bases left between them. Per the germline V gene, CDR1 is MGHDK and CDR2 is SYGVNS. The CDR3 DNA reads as TGTGCCAGCAGCCTCCGGCAAAGCAATGAGCAGTTCTTC. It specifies CASSLRQSNEQFF.

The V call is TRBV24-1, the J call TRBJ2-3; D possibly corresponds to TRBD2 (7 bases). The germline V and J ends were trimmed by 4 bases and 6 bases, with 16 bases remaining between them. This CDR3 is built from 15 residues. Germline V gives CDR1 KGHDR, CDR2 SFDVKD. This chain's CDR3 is CATSEVGGRVDTQYF. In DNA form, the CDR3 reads TGTGCCACCAGTGAGGTGGGGGGGCGCGTGGATACGCAGTATTTT.

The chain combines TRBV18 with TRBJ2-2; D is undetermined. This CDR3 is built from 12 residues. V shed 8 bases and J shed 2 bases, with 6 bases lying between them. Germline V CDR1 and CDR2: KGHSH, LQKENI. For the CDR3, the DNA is TGTGCCAGCACAGTTAACACCGGGGAGCTGTTTTTT. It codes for CASTVNTGELFF.

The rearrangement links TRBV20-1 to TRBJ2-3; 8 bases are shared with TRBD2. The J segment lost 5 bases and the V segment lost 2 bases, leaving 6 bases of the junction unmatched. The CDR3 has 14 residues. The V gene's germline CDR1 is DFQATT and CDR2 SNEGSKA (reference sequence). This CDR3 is CSARRSGRIDTQYF. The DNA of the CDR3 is TGCAGTGCTAGACGCAGCGGGAGAATAGATACGCAGTATTTT.

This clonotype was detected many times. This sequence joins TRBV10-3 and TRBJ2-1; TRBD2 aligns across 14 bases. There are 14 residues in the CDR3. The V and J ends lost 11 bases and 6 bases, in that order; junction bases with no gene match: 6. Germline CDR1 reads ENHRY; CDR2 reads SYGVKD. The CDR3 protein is CASTGTSGSNEQFF. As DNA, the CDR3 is TGTGCCTCCACCGGGACTAGCGGGAGCAATGAGCAGTTCTTC.

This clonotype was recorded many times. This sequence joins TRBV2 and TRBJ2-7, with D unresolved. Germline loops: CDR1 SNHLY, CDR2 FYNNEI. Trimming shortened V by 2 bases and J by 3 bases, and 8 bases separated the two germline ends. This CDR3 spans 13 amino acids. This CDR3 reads CASSEQLGYEQYF. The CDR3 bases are TGTGCCAGCAGTGAACAGCTCGGCTACGAGCAGTACTTC. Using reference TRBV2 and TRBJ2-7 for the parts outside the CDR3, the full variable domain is EPEVTQTPSHQVTQMGQEVILRCVPISNHLYFYWYRQILGQKVEFLVSFYNNEISEKSEIFDDQFSVERPDGSNFTLKIRSTKLEDSAMYFCASSEQLGYEQYFGPGTRLTVT.

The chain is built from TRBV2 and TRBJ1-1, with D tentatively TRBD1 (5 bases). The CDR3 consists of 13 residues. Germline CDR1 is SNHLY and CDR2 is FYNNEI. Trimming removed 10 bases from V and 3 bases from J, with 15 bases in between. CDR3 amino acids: CAKQRRGHTEAFF. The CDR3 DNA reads TGTGCCAAACAGCGTCGGGGACACACTGAAGCTTTCTTT. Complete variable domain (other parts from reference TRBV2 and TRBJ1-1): EPEVTQTPSHQVTQMGQEVILRCVPISNHLYFYWYRQILGQKVEFLVSFYNNEISEKSEIFDDQFSVERPDGSNFTLKIRSTKLEDSAMYFCAKQRRGHTEAFFGQGTRLTVV.

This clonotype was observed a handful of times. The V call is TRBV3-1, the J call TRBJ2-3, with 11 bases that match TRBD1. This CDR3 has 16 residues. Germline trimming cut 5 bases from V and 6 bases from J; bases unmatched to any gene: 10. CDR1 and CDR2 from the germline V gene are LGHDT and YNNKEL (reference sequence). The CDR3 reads CASSTHRTGGLDTQYF. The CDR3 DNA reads TGTGCCAGCAGCACACACCGGACAGGGGGCTTGGATACGCAGTATTTT.